The 2 T cell receptor beta chains below all came from one sample that was sequenced in a study of CD8 T cells in ankylosing spondylitis. Study-wide results and limits: Seemingly characteristic of ankylosing spondylitis blood was a TCR beta motif consisting of 7 or 8 highly homologous variants.

TCRdb reprocessed the 5' RACE reads with MiXCR, giving one entry per CDR3 protein. This table has under 450,000 distinct CDR3 sequences, 17% appearing once. No antigen has been assigned to these receptors. Material: blood, either unsorted or a sorted T cell fraction (not recorded which). The receptors originated from a male donor with ankylosing spondylitis.

To note about this clonotype: One junction end disagrees with the germline gene, perhaps due to a read error. V usage is TRBV7-7 and J usage is TRBJ2-2; 10 bases are a match to TRBD2. CDR1 and CDR2 (germline): SSHAT, FNYEAQ (reference sequence). The CDR3 has 19 residues. The CDR3: CASSSSTMLAGENTGELFF. CDR3 DNA sequence: TGTGCTAGCAGCTCCTCAACGATGCTAGCGGGGGAGAACACCGGGGAGCTGTTTTTT. Drawing the rest from reference TRBV7-7 and TRBJ2-2, the complete variable domain is GAGVSQSPRYKVTKRGQDVTLRCDPISSHATLYWYQQALGQGPEFLTYFNYEAQPDKSGLPSDRFSAERPEGSISTLTIQRTEQRDSAMYRCASSSSTMLAGENTGELFFGEGSRLTVL.

Only a few counts were recorded for this clonotype. The rearrangement links TRBV6-6 to TRBJ2-5; no clear D. Trimming removed 2 bases at V and 2 bases at J, with 3 bases between. The CDR3 is 12 amino acids. In germline, CDR1 is MNHNY, CDR2 SVGAGI (reference sequence). The chain's CDR3 is CASSYGQETQYF. In DNA form, the CDR3 reads TGTGCCAGCAGTTACGGGCAAGAGACCCAGTACTTC.